The 27 T cell receptor beta chains below were found in one sample sequenced in a study of blood T cell repertoires in COVID-19. Assay used: immunoSEQ multiplex PCR; TCRdb lists only in-frame clones, some missing. This table holds about 250,000 clones, more than 80% found once. The source material was PBMCs or T cells enriched from blood (not recorded which). The receptors originated from a woman aged 18-29 years who had recovered from COVID-19.

This clone was seen a handful of times. The V call is TRBV3-1 (or the pseudogene TRBV3-2), the J call TRBJ1-6; D may be TRBD1 (6 bases). V shed 3 bases and J shed 9 bases, with 18 bases lying between them. The CDR3 runs 16 residues. Germline V gives CDR1 LGHDT, CDR2 YNNKEL (reference sequence). CDR3 in DNA: TGTGCCAGCAGCCACTACGGGCAGCAGACAGGTTCACCCCTCCACTTT. As protein: CASSHYGQQTGSPLHF.

V usage is TRBV2 and J usage is TRBJ2-7, with a possible D match to TRBD2 (5 bases). Trimming took off 0 bases at V and 4 bases at J, with 13 bases between the two ends. The germline gives CDR1 SNHLY, CDR2 FYNNEI. The CDR3 sequence is 15 residues long. The CDR3 region is CASSEAGLTAYEQYF. The CDR3 DNA sequence: TGTGCCAGCAGTGAAGCCGGACTGACTGCATACGAGCAGTACTTC.

The V and J genes are TRBV3-1 (or the pseudogene TRBV3-2) and TRBJ2-7, with D perhaps TRBD2 (7 bases). The CDR3 covers 14 residues. The germline V gene has CDR1 LGHDT and CDR2 YNNKEL (reference sequence). Deletions cut 6 bases from V and 2 bases from J, with 14 bases between. For the CDR3, the DNA is TGTGCCAGCAGAAAGGGGGAGGGTGCCTACGAGCAGTACTTC. This sequence encodes CASRKGEGAYEQYF.

This chain connects TRBV27 to TRBJ1-2; 8 bases are a match to TRBD1. Trimming took 0 bases from V and 8 from J; bases not matched to a gene: 5. The CDR3 contains 14 residues. Germline-derived CDR1 and CDR2 are MNHEY and SMNVEV (reference sequence). The CDR3 bases are TGTGCCAGCAGTTTATCAACAGGGGGTAGCGGCTACACCTTC. This codes for CASSLSTGGSGYTF.

V is TRBV3-1 (or the pseudogene TRBV3-2) and J is TRBJ1-1; no clear D. The length of the CDR3 is 11 residues. Between the trimmed V and J ends, which lost 5 bases and 3 bases, there was a span of 4 bases. Germline CDR1 is LGHDT and CDR2 is YNNKEL (reference sequence). The DNA for the CDR3 is TGTGCCAGCAGCTATCACACTGAAGCTTTCTTT. It translates to CASSYHTEAFF.

This chain connects TRBV6-5 to TRBJ1-2; maybe TRBD1 (5 bases). Per germline, CDR1 MNHEY and CDR2 SVGAGI. The germline V and J ends were trimmed by 2 bases and 8 bases, with 6 bases remaining between them. There are 11 residues in the CDR3. In DNA form, the CDR3 reads TGTGCCAGCAGTTACAGGGGAGGCTACACCTTC. This translates into CASSYRGGYTF.

The chain links TRBV6-5 to TRBJ1-1; TRBD1 agrees at 7 bases. CDR3 length: 15 residues. Per the germline V gene, CDR1 is MNHEY and CDR2 is SVGAGI. Trimming took 2 bases from V and 8 from J; bases not matched to a gene: 11. The CDR3 sequence: CASSYPRQGLMEAFF. The CDR3 DNA reads as TGTGCCAGCAGTTACCCGAGACAGGGACTGATGGAAGCTTTCTTT.

The rearrangement links TRBV5-1 to TRBJ2-2, with TRBD1 matching 10 bases. From germline, CDR1 is SGHRS and CDR2 YFSETQ. CDR3 length: 15 residues. The V and J ends lost 5 bases and 5 bases, in that order; junction bases with no gene match: 6. The CDR3 DNA reads TGCGCCAGCAGTCGGGACAGGGGACGAACCGGGGAGCTGTTTTTT. This sequence encodes CASSRDRGRTGELFF.

V usage is TRBV2 and J usage is TRBJ1-2; TRBD1 matches at 7 bases. Germline loops: CDR1 SNHLY, CDR2 FYNNEI. V dropped 7 bases and J dropped 6; count of bases not matched to a gene: 14. CDR3 length: 15 amino acids. CDR3 sequence reads: CASKWGAGGENGYTF. In DNA, the CDR3 is TGTGCCAGCAAATGGGGGGCAGGGGGTGAGAATGGCTACACCTTC.

CDR3 protein: CASSPLGAGMGTDTQYF. In DNA, the CDR3 is TGTGCCAGCAGTCCGTTAGGCGCGGGGATGGGCACAGATACGCAGTATTTT. The V gene is TRBV6-6, the J gene TRBJ2-3; possible D gene TRBD2, 6 bases. The CDR3 has 17 residues. CDR1 MNHNY and CDR2 SVGAGI come from the germline V gene (reference sequence). Trimming took 5 bases from V and 1 from J, leaving 19 bases between them.

V usage is TRBV3-1 (or the pseudogene TRBV3-2) and J usage is TRBJ1-5; tentatively, D is TRBD1 (5 bases). Germline-derived CDR1 and CDR2 are LGHDT and YNNKEL (reference sequence). Trimming shortened V by 0 bases and J by 6 bases, and 9 bases separated the two germline ends. This CDR3 has 14 residues. CDR3 nucleotide sequence: TGTGCCAGCAGCCAAGATATAACAGGTCAGCCCCAGCATTTT. Translating it yields CASSQDITGQPQHF.

This chain joins TRBV6-1 and TRBJ2-7; D perhaps matches TRBD2 (6 bases). The CDR3 extends over 16 amino acids. Germline V CDR1 and CDR2: MNHNS, SASEGT. V was trimmed by 3 bases and J by 0 bases, leaving 15 bases between them. The CDR3 protein is CASSESSAGSSYEQYF. The DNA of the CDR3 is TGTGCCAGCAGTGAGTCCTCGGCGGGAAGCTCCTACGAGCAGTACTTC.

This chain uses TRBV6-5 with TRBJ2-2, with a tentative D call TRBD1 (5 bases). V gave up 8 bases and J gave up 4 bases, with 11 bases separating them. The CDR3 loop spans 13 amino acids. Per the germline V gene, CDR1 is MNHEY and CDR2 is SVGAGI. CDR3 nucleotides: TGTGCCAGCTTCGGTCAGGGCACCGGGGAGCTGTTTTTT. It encodes CASFGQGTGELFF.

The chain recombines TRBV3-1 (or the pseudogene TRBV3-2) with TRBJ1-2; 7 nucleotides match TRBD1. CDR3 length equals 17 residues. The V gene end was trimmed by 9 bases and the J gene end by 7 bases; junction bases not matched to a gene: 23. Per the germline V gene, CDR1 is LGHDT and CDR2 is YNNKEL (reference sequence). DNA for the CDR3: TGTGCCAGGCGGATTGGGGCAGGGGGATTATCACGGCCTGGCTACACCTTC. Translation: CARRIGAGGLSRPGYTF.

The chain carries TRBV5-3 and TRBJ2-1; 7 bases agree with TRBD1. TRBV5-3 is flagged as an ORF with uncertain function. This CDR3 has 13 residues. The J segment lost 12 bases and the V segment lost 0 bases, leaving 6 bases of the junction unmatched. CDR3 DNA: TGTGCCAGAAGCTTGGCGGACAGGTCGCTGCAGTTCTTC. Amino acid sequence: CARSLADRSLQFF.

The rearrangement links TRBV19 to TRBJ1-4; perhaps TRBD1 as D (6 bases). This CDR3 spans 13 amino acids. The germline V gene encodes CDR1 LNHDA and CDR2 SQIVND (reference sequence). Between the trimmed V and J ends, which lost 7 bases and 3 bases, there was a span of 9 bases. CDR3: CASTGASNEKLFF. The CDR3 coding sequence is TGTGCCAGTACAGGGGCCTCTAATGAAAAACTGTTTTTT.

The chain uses TRBV10-3 and TRBJ2-1; 11 nucleotides match TRBD2. Germline CDR1 is ENHRY and CDR2 is SYGVKD. CDR3 length: 14 amino acids. The junction had 4 bases not matched to a gene; V was cut back by 6 bases and J by 6 bases. CDR3 loop: CAISVAGGPNEQFF. In DNA form, the CDR3 reads TGTGCCATCAGCGTAGCGGGGGGGCCCAATGAGCAGTTCTTC.

The CDR3 spells CASSVGAGGYEQYF. CDR3 coding DNA: TGTGCCAGCAGCGTAGGGGCAGGGGGCTACGAGCAGTACTTC. The chain recombines TRBV9 with TRBJ2-7; 7 positions match TRBD1. Germline loops: CDR1 SGDLS, CDR2 YYNGEE. With 0 bases clipped from V and 3 bases from J, the junction kept 3 bases outside the gene matches. CDR3 length: 14 amino acids.

The V and J genes are TRBV28 and TRBJ1-3; 8 bases line up with TRBD1. The CDR3 is 16 residues long. Per the germline V gene, CDR1 is MDHEN and CDR2 is SYDVKM. Unmatched junction bases numbered 7, after V lost 6 bases and J lost 0 bases. The CDR3 protein is CASRSTGTGSGNTIYF. Written as DNA, the CDR3 is TGTGCCAGCAGGAGTACCGGGACAGGCTCTGGAAACACCATATATTTT.

This chain links TRBV4-1 with TRBJ1-2, with 9 bases aligning to TRBD1. This CDR3 is 18 amino acids long. CDR1 is MGHRA, CDR2 YSYEKL, per germline. V was clipped by 4 bases and J by 4 bases; unmatched bases: 16. CDR3 loop: CASSRIGTGSHTGYGYTF. In nucleotides, the CDR3 is TGCGCCAGCAGCCGTATCGGGACAGGGTCCCATACCGGCTATGGCTACACCTTC.

The chain has TRBV2 and TRBJ2-7; D is possibly TRBD1 (5 bases). Germline assignment: CDR1 SNHLY and CDR2 FYNNEI. The V end was cut by 6 bases, the J end by 0 bases, with 9 bases between. The CDR3 is 13 residues long. The CDR3 protein is CASRQGTSYEQYF. In DNA form, the CDR3 reads TGTGCCAGCAGGCAGGGAACCTCCTACGAGCAGTACTTC.

The chain uses TRBV7-8 and TRBJ2-3, with 13 bases identical to TRBD2. V dropped 6 bases and J dropped 0; count of bases not matched to a gene: 3. The CDR3 is made up of 16 amino acids. Per the germline V gene, CDR1 is SGHVS and CDR2 is FQNEAQ. The CDR3 DNA reads TGTGCCAGCAGACTAGCGGGGGGGACTAGCACAGATACGCAGTATTTT. Encoded protein: CASRLAGGTSTDTQYF.

The chain is built from TRBV9 and TRBJ1-4, with a possible D match to TRBD1 (5 bases). The V end was cut by 0 bases, the J end by 1 base, with 10 bases between. This CDR3 has 16 amino acids. Germline V gene sequence: CDR1 SGDLS, CDR2 YYNGEE. DNA of the CDR3: TGTGCCAGCAGCGTAGGTGACGGGGGAACTAATGAAAAACTGTTTTTT. This sequence encodes CASSVGDGGTNEKLFF.

The chain combines TRBV6-5 with TRBJ1-1; D remains ambiguous. This CDR3 spans 15 amino acids. Germline V gene sequence: CDR1 MNHEY, CDR2 SVGAGI. Trimming removed 0 bases at V and 1 base at J, with 9 bases between. The CDR3 coding sequence is TGTGCCAGCAGTTACTCGAGAGGGAGGAACACTGAAGCTTTCTTT. Translating it yields CASSYSRGRNTEAFF.

The chain's CDR3 is CASSYFVDYKNTEAFF. The CDR3 DNA reads as TGTGCCAGCAGTTATTTCGTGGACTATAAGAACACTGAAGCTTTCTTT. The rearrangement uses TRBV6-5 and TRBJ1-1; D gene unclear. The CDR3 totals 16 residues. CDR1 MNHEY and CDR2 SVGAGI come from the germline V gene. Trimming took 3 bases from V and 1 from J, leaving 15 bases between them.

V gene TRBV2 combines with J gene TRBJ1-2, with TRBD1 matching over 7 bases. This CDR3 region has 14 residues. Germline loops: CDR1 SNHLY, CDR2 FYNNEI. With V trimmed by 5 bases and J by 5 bases, 8 bases remained unmatched. The CDR3 spells CASSIGAGGYGYTF. The CDR3 nucleotides read TGTGCCAGCAGTATTGGGGCAGGGGGTTATGGCTACACCTTC.

In its sample, this clone was seen once. V and J are TRBV9 and TRBJ1-2, with D unclear. CDR1 is SGDLS, CDR2 YYNGEE, per germline. Trimming shortened V by 6 bases and J by 2 bases, and 8 bases separated the two germline ends. The CDR3 sequence is 12 residues long. The CDR3 is CASNIPNYGYTF. The CDR3 nucleotides read TGTGCCAGCAACATCCCAAACTATGGCTACACCTTC.